These T cell receptor beta chains were read from a single sample in a study of T cells in Graves' hyperthyroidism and ophthalmopathy. TCRdb reprocessed the multiplex PCR reads with MiXCR, giving one entry per CDR3 protein. The sample holds about 370,000 distinct CDR3 sequences; 12% to 15% are singletons and the top ten take approximately 19%. Sequencing used blood. The origin of the receptors is a woman aged 60-75 years with Graves' ophthalmopathy. Both conserved end residues are part of each CDR3. The D gene is left open where the match is weak. For some rows the clone size is stated as once, few or many, or as a class when expanded; others skip it.

TRBJ1-1,TRBV4-2,NA,15,TRBD1,TGTGCCAGCAGCCACCCCGGACAGGGGGACACTGAAGCTTTCTTT,CASSHPGQGDTEAFF
TRBJ1-2,TRBV6-1,NA,13,TRBD1,TGTGCCGTTACAGGGGGAGTTTTGGATGGCTACACCTTC,CAVTGGVLDGYTF
TRBJ1-5,TRBV4-1,NA,15,TRBD1,TGCGCCAGCAGCCTCCTGGGACAGTCCAATCAGCCCCAGCATTTT,CASSLLGQSNQPQHF
TRBJ2-7,TRBV19,NA,14,NA,TGTGCCAGTAGTAGATCAGCGGGCTCCTACGAGCAGTACTTC,CASSRSAGSYEQYF
TRBJ2-7,TRBV3-1,many,16,NA,TGTGCCAGCAGCCAAGAAGAGACAGCCATCTCCTACGAGCAGTACTTC,CASSQEETAISYEQYF
TRBJ2-3,TRBV5-6,many,18,TRBD1,TGTGCCAGCAGCTTGGGCCCCCCGACAGGGGTTTGGACAGATACGCAGTATTTT,CASSLGPPTGVWTDTQYF
TRBJ1-6,TRBV6-1,few,16,NA,TGTGCCAGCAGTTATCTGCCGAGCTCCTATAATTCACCCCTCCACTTT,CASSYLPSSYNSPLHF
TRBJ1-2,TRBV28,many,15,NA,TGTGCCAGCAGTCTTGGGGCCATTGGGGGGTATGGCTACACCTTC,CASSLGAIGGYGYTF
TRBJ2-7,TRBV4-1,NA,16,TRBD2,TGCGCCAGCAGCCAACGAGTTAGGACTAGCTACAACGAGCAGTACTTC,CASSQRVRTSYNEQYF
TRBJ2-2,TRBV28,NA,15,TRBD1,TGTGCCAGCAGTTTATGGGGACAGGGTTTCGGGGAGCTGTTTTTT,CASSLWGQGFGELFF
TRBJ2-3,TRBV27,NA,15,NA,TGTGCCAGCGCGGGACTGGAGCGCCCCACAGATACGCAGTATTTT,CASAGLERPTDTQYF
TRBJ2-5,TRBV9,NA,15,NA,TGTGCCAGCAGCGTAGATGGGATCAGGCAAGAGACCCAGTACTTC,CASSVDGIRQETQYF
TRBJ1-5,TRBV5-1,many,16,NA,TGCGCCAGCAGCTTAGGTGAGGGATTTGGCAATCAGCCCCAGCATTTT,CASSLGEGFGNQPQHF